A selection of T cell receptor beta chains follows, all from one sample in a study of cytomegalovirus exposure and HLA in healthy donors. Repertoires were generated with immunoSEQ multiplex PCR, while TCRdb's copy carries only in-frame clones and drops some. Its table lists more than 65,000 clones. The sequenced sample was PBMCs. All receptors derive from a man aged 35-49 years in good health and CMV-seronegative. The CDR3 runs from the conserved cysteine through the conserved F or W. The D gene is left open where the match is weak.

D: TRBD1
V: TRBV5-4
J: TRBJ2-7
CDR3: CASSHTGTGAEQYF
DNA: TGTGCCAGCAGCCATACCGGGACAGGGGCCGAGCAGTACTTC

D: TRBD1
V: TRBV7-3
J: TRBJ1-6
CDR3: CASSLGTANSPLHF
DNA: TGTGCCAGCAGCTTAGGGACAGCTAATTCACCCCTCCACTTT

D: -
V: TRBV5-1
J: TRBJ2-2
CDR3: CASSQGLSGELFF
DNA: TGCGCCAGCAGTCAGGGACTTTCCGGGGAGCTGTTTTTT

D: TRBD1
V: TRBV5-1
J: TRBJ1-6
CDR3: CASSGGQSSYNSPLHF
DNA: TGCGCCAGCAGCGGGGGACAGAGCTCCTATAATTCACCCCTCCACTTT

D: -
V: TRBV25-1
J: TRBJ1-6
CDR3: CASSSKPGGYNSPLHF
DNA: TGTGCCAGCAGCTCAAAGCCGGGAGGTTATAATTCACCCCTCCACTTT

D: -
V: TRBV4-2
J: TRBJ1-1
CDR3: CASSQEEGVNTEAFF
DNA: TGTGCCAGCAGCCAAGAAGAGGGGGTGAACACTGAAGCTTTCTTT

D: -
V: TRBV5-1
J: TRBJ2-1
CDR3: CASSRTGTYNEQFF
DNA: TGCGCCAGCAGCAGAACAGGGACCTACAATGAGCAGTTCTTC

D: TRBD2
V: TRBV7-3
J: TRBJ2-1
CDR3: CASSSGLAGGDNEQFF
DNA: TGTGCCAGCAGCTCGGGACTAGCGGGGGGGGACAATGAGCAGTTCTTC

D: -
V: TRBV29-1
J: TRBJ2-2
CDR3: CSVEQGRRTGELFF
DNA: TGCAGCGTTGAGCAGGGGCGCCGGACCGGGGAGCTGTTTTTT

D: TRBD1
V: TRBV11-1
J: TRBJ2-1
CDR3: CASSKDRGNEQFF
DNA: TGTGCCAGCAGCAAAGACAGGGGGAATGAGCAGTTCTTC

D: TRBD1
V: TRBV6-1
J: TRBJ2-5
CDR3: CASSPDRGTETQYF
DNA: TGTGCCAGCAGTCCAGACAGGGGGACGGAGACCCAGTACTTC

D: TRBD2
V: TRBV5-1
J: TRBJ2-1
CDR3: CASSLGLGAAPGLAGYNEQFF
DNA: TGCGCCAGCAGCTTGGGGCTTGGGGCAGCTCCGGGACTAGCGGGGTACAATGAGCAGTTCTTC

D: -
V: TRBV29-1
J: TRBJ2-3
CDR3: CSAPTPSGPRRADTQYF
DNA: TGCAGCGCCCCTACCCCGAGTGGGCCTAGGAGGGCAGATACGCAGTATTTT

D: TRBD2
V: TRBV9
J: TRBJ2-7
CDR3: CASSVASGGFYEQYF
DNA: TGTGCCAGCAGCGTAGCTAGCGGGGGGTTCTACGAGCAGTACTTC

D: TRBD2
V: TRBV7-2
J: TRBJ2-7
CDR3: CASSPSGGFSYEQYF
DNA: TGTGCCAGCAGCCCGAGCGGGGGGTTTTCCTACGAGCAGTACTTC

D: -
V: TRBV6-1
J: TRBJ1-6
CDR3: CASSASWRGWPSPLHF
DNA: TGTGCCAGCAGTGCTTCCTGGAGGGGTTGGCCCTCACCCCTCCACTTT

D: -
V: TRBV9
J: TRBJ2-5
CDR3: CASSVDPSQRETQYF
DNA: TGTGCCAGCAGCGTAGATCCTAGCCAGAGAGAGACCCAGTACTTC

D: TRBD2
V: TRBV5-1
J: TRBJ2-5
CDR3: CASQEAGGRETQYF
DNA: TGCGCCAGCCAGGAAGCGGGGGGCCGGGAGACCCAGTACTTC

D: TRBD2
V: TRBV6-5
J: TRBJ2-5
CDR3: CASSSPGTSGQETQYF
DNA: TGTGCCAGCAGTTCCCCCGGGACTAGCGGACAAGAGACCCAGTACTTC

D: TRBD1
V: TRBV6-5
J: TRBJ2-7
CDR3: CATRVQRGHEQYF
DNA: TGTGCCACCAGAGTGCAGAGGGGGCACGAGCAGTACTTC

D: -
V: TRBV29-1
J: TRBJ2-1
CDR3: CSVVSGAGSYNEQFF
DNA: TGCAGCGTTGTGTCTGGGGCGGGATCCTACAATGAGCAGTTCTTC

D: -
V: TRBV5-1
J: TRBJ1-1
CDR3: CASSSQVNTEAFF
DNA: TGCGCCAGCAGCTCACAGGTGAACACTGAAGCTTTCTTT

D: -
V: TRBV11-2
J: TRBJ2-2
CDR3: CASSPRLADGELFF
DNA: TGTGCCAGCAGCCCGCGCCTCGCCGACGGGGAGCTGTTTTTT

D: TRBD1
V: TRBV7-3
J: TRBJ2-1
CDR3: CASSSRTGQDEQFF
DNA: TGTGCCAGCAGCTCTCGGACAGGGCAGGATGAGCAGTTCTTC

D: -
V: TRBV30
J: TRBJ2-7
CDR3: CACIGDSYEQYF
DNA: TGTGCCTGCATCGGGGATTCCTACGAGCAGTACTTC

D: -
V: TRBV12-5
J: TRBJ1-5
CDR3: CASGLVQGLYQPQHF
DNA: TGTGCTAGTGGTTTGGTACAGGGTTTGTATCAGCCCCAGCATTTT

D: -
V: TRBV2
J: TRBJ1-6
CDR3: CASSSDNSPLHF
DNA: TGTGCCAGCTCGTCGGATAATTCACCCCTCCACTTT

D: TRBD1
V: TRBV9
J: TRBJ1-1
CDR3: CASSVGQGPDTEAFF
DNA: TGTGCCAGCAGCGTGGGACAGGGGCCTGACACTGAAGCTTTCTTT

D: TRBD1
V: TRBV9
J: TRBJ2-5
CDR3: CASSGWTGEGETQYF
DNA: TGTGCCAGCAGCGGATGGACAGGGGAGGGTGAGACCCAGTACTTC

D: TRBD1
V: TRBV4-1
J: TRBJ1-1
CDR3: CASSSGQGRTEAFF
DNA: TGCGCCAGCAGCTCAGGACAGGGGCGGACTGAAGCTTTCTTT

D: -
V: TRBV2
J: TRBJ1-5
CDR3: CARGGPNSNQPQHF
DNA: TGTGCCCGAGGAGGGCCGAATAGCAATCAGCCCCAGCATTTT

D: -
V: TRBV18
J: TRBJ1-1
CDR3: CASSQGIGAFF
DNA: TGTGCCAGCTCACAGGGGATTGGAGCTTTCTTT

D: TRBD1
V: TRBV7-3
J: TRBJ1-4
CDR3: CASSGWTGEKLFF
DNA: TGTGCCAGCAGCGGCTGGACAGGTGAAAAACTGTTTTTT

D: TRBD2
V: TRBV28
J: TRBJ2-7
CDR3: CASSSSTSRHEQYF
DNA: TGTGCCAGCAGTTCGTCGACTAGCCGGCACGAGCAGTACTTC

D: -
V: TRBV6-1
J: TRBJ1-5
CDR3: CASSDNSNQPQHF
DNA: TGTGCCAGCAGTGACAATAGCAATCAGCCCCAGCATTTT

D: TRBD1
V: TRBV10-3
J: TRBJ2-3
CDR3: CAISKIERTGRTDTQYF
DNA: TGTGCCATCAGCAAGATTGAACGGACAGGGCGCACAGATACGCAGTATTTT

D: -
V: TRBV10-1
J: TRBJ1-1
CDR3: CASSESRQGSTEAFF
DNA: TGCGCCAGCAGTGAGTCGAGGCAGGGGAGCACTGAAGCTTTCTTT

D: TRBD2
V: TRBV5-6
J: TRBJ2-1
CDR3: CASSGLAAYNEQFF
DNA: TGTGCCAGCAGCGGACTAGCGGCATACAATGAGCAGTTCTTC

D: -
V: TRBV5-1
J: TRBJ2-7
CDR3: CASTPGSHYEQYF
DNA: TGCGCCAGCACCCCGGGGTCTCACTACGAGCAGTACTTC

D: TRBD1
V: TRBV10-3
J: TRBJ2-1
CDR3: CAISWGQGLKAGYNEQFF
DNA: TGTGCCATCAGTTGGGGACAGGGGCTTAAAGCGGGATACAATGAGCAGTTCTTC

D: TRBD2
V: TRBV5-1
J: TRBJ2-5
CDR3: CASSVRSTSLQETQYF
DNA: TGCGCCAGCAGCGTGCGCTCGACTAGCCTCCAAGAGACCCAGTACTTC

D: -
V: TRBV30
J: TRBJ1-3
CDR3: CAWSLGSYSGNTIYF
DNA: TGTGCCTGGAGTTTGGGCAGCTACTCTGGAAACACCATATATTTT

D: -
V: TRBV13
J: TRBJ2-1
CDR3: CASSLEASEYNEQFF
DNA: TGTGCCAGCAGCTTAGAGGCTAGCGAGTACAATGAGCAGTTCTTC

D: -
V: TRBV11-3
J: TRBJ2-5
CDR3: CASSLGVSQEETQYF
DNA: TGTGCCAGCAGCTTAGGAGTATCGCAGGAAGAGACCCAGTACTTC

D: TRBD2
V: TRBV5-4
J: TRBJ2-3
CDR3: CASSPSGGTTDTQYF
DNA: TGTGCCAGCAGCCCTAGCGGGGGTACCACAGATACGCAGTATTTT

D: TRBD2
V: TRBV7-2
J: TRBJ2-2
CDR3: CASSLTSGSLGELFF
DNA: TGTGCCAGCAGCCTGACTAGCGGGAGTTTGGGGGAGCTGTTTTTT

D: -
V: TRBV18
J: TRBJ1-5
CDR3: CASSQSAGVDLLQPQHF
DNA: TGTGCCAGCTCACAGTCGGCAGGGGTCGATCTGCTTCAGCCCCAGCATTTT

D: TRBD1
V: TRBV30
J: TRBJ2-3
CDR3: CAWSVGSAGGGTDTQYF
DNA: TGTGCCTGGAGTGTAGGATCGGCAGGGGGAGGCACAGATACGCAGTATTTT

D: -
V: TRBV6-5
J: TRBJ1-2
CDR3: CASSNDRKGGYGYTF
DNA: TGTGCCAGCAGTAACGACAGGAAAGGAGGCTATGGCTACACCTTC

D: -
V: TRBV19
J: TRBJ1-5
CDR3: CASSIAATVINQPQHF
DNA: TGTGCCAGTAGTATAGCTGCGACAGTTATCAATCAGCCCCAGCATTTT

D: TRBD2
V: TRBV5-1
J: TRBJ2-2
CDR3: CASSLEGGGSLRELFF
DNA: TGCGCCAGCAGCTTGGAAGGCGGGGGTTCTTTGCGGGAGCTGTTTTTT

D: -
V: TRBV11-2
J: TRBJ1-6
CDR3: CASSFQRNSPLHF
DNA: TGTGCCAGCAGCTTTCAGAGGAATTCACCCCTCCACTTT

D: -
V: TRBV6-1
J: TRBJ2-7
CDR3: CASIIRGGAYEQYF
DNA: TGTGCCAGCATAATCAGGGGAGGGGCCTACGAGCAGTACTTC